This T cell receptor beta chain was captured by sequencing in a study of T-cell reconstitution after alpha-beta-depleted transplantation in children. It was with unique molecular identifiers that the TCRbeta library was prepared. TCRdb recomputed calls from the PCR reads with MiXCR, one row per CDR3 protein. The repertoire holds about 980,000 distinct CDR3 sequences, with about 29% as singletons. This CDR3 has 16 amino acids. The V gene's germline CDR1 is SGHRS and CDR2 YFSETQ. The V end was cut by 0 bases, the J end by 6 bases, with 16 bases between. This clonotype was seen repeatedly, ten times or more. Its cognate antigen is unknown. General study results and limits: The authors attributed T-cell counts and diversity one year after transplant mostly to newly produced T cells. Reported findings indicate that, about two months after transplant, alpha-beta T cells came from several hundred expanded clones, which were derived from non-depleted graft cells. Recipient T cells and thymic progenitors that survived gave rise to the high TCRbeta diversity observed at day 60 in some patients.

The source is a boy younger than two who had a stem cell transplant for SCID, so the T cells may come from the graft donor. The rearrangement joins TRBV5-1 to TRBJ2-1; TRBD2 is a possible D gene (5 bases). The material sequenced was PBMCs, mostly from graft donor cells, taken 360 days after TCRalphabeta/CD19-depleted stem cell transplant. DNA of the CDR3: TGCGCCAGCAGCTTGGGCTGGCGGGCTTTAACCAATGAGCAGTTCTTC. Amino acids: CASSLGWRALTNEQFF.